What follows describes a single TCR beta chain. This sample is drawn from a study of blood T cell repertoires in COVID-19. Study background: There were acute and convalescent COVID-19 samples, and they came from the United States, Italy and Spain. T cells, B-cell-depleted T cells, or PBMCs supplied cDNA or gDNA.

The CDR3 is 13 amino acids. V lost 3 bases and J 5 bases, leaving 11 bases between the germline ends. The germline CDR1 and CDR2 sequences are SGHVS and FNYEAQ. Authors' analysis steps: Estimated nucleated cell counts came from reference gene primer amplification. The repertoire was sequenced with immunoSEQ multiplex PCR; TCRdb's copy has only in-frame clones and lacks some. Clonal size and the V and J genes are those of that table, whereas D and trimming came from the DNA. Of about 280,000 clones in the sample, approximately 83% were seen once. The receptor was isolated from a woman in her 30s who had recovered from COVID-19. The sample comprised peripheral blood. The chain is built from TRBV7-6 and TRBJ2-7; TRBD1 might be the D (6 bases). CDR3 bases: TGTGCCAGCAGCTTGTCCAGGGGCGACGAGCAGTACTTC. This sequence encodes CASSLSRGDEQYF.